This passage covers 18 T cell receptor beta chains from one sample sequenced in a study of T cell responses to AZD1222 COVID-19 vaccine. Sequencing was performed with immunoSEQ multiplex PCR; in TCRdb, only in-frame clones are kept and a portion is missing. The table lists some 130,000 clones, more than 85% of them singletons, with 1.5% to 2% in the top ten. Sequencing was performed on peripheral blood, taken on day 0 of AZD1222 vaccination. The receptors stem from an adult in good health.

The chain links TRBV13 to TRBJ1-1, with 8 bases that match TRBD1. There are 13 residues in the CDR3. Germline CDR1 PRHDT, CDR2 FYEKMQ (reference sequence). With 3 bases clipped from V and 5 bases from J, the junction kept 2 bases outside the gene matches. This CDR3 reads CASSFNRGTEAFF. CDR3 DNA sequence: TGTGCCAGCAGCTTCAACAGGGGGACTGAAGCTTTCTTT.

This sequence joins TRBV30 and TRBJ1-4, with D uncertain. The germline gives CDR1 GTSNPN, CDR2 SVGIG (reference sequence). V was pared by 2 bases and J by 0 bases, with 7 bases between. The CDR3 runs to 14 residues. In nucleotides, the CDR3 is TGTGCCTGGAGTCCGCAGGCAACTAATGAAAAACTGTTTTTT. Translating gives CAWSPQATNEKLFF.

This chain links TRBV6-5 with TRBJ1-3, with D hard to call. The germline V gene has CDR1 MNHEY and CDR2 SVGAGI. The ends were cut back, 4 bases at V and 3 bases at J, with 7 bases in the middle. The CDR3 length is 13 residues. The CDR3 is CASSFPDGNTIYF. CDR3 nucleotides: TGTGCCAGCAGTTTCCCCGATGGAAACACCATATATTTT.

The CDR3, as DNA: TGTGCCAGCAGTAAGGACAGACCTAATGAAAAACTGTTTTTT. Protein: CASSKDRPNEKLFF. The rearrangement uses TRBV6-2 or TRBV6-3 and TRBJ1-4; D perhaps matches TRBD1 (6 bases). The CDR3 loop spans 14 amino acids. Trimming removed 5 bases from V and 3 bases from J, with 10 bases in between. Germline CDR1 reads MNHEY; CDR2 reads SVGEGT.

V usage is TRBV7-2 and J usage is TRBJ2-3, with D possibly called TRBD1 or TRBD2 (5 bases each). The germline CDR1 and CDR2 sequences are SGHTA and FQGNSA. The V gene lost 1 base and the J gene lost 2 bases, with 10 bases spanning the gap. This CDR3 has 15 residues. The CDR3 region is CASSLVEGPTDTQYF. DNA of the CDR3: TGTGCCAGCAGCTTAGTCGAGGGGCCCACAGATACGCAGTATTTT.

The rearrangement uses TRBV28 and TRBJ1-5, with D tentatively TRBD1 (6 bases). CDR3 length: 15 residues. Trimming stripped 3 bases from V and 2 bases from J, with 11 bases between. CDR1 and CDR2 from the germline V gene are MDHEN and SYDVKM. Written as DNA, the CDR3 is TGTGCCAGCAGTTTGTCGGGGGCGGGCAATCAGCCCCAGCATTTT. As protein: CASSLSGAGNQPQHF.

V usage is TRBV19 and J usage is TRBJ1-1, with D possibly TRBD1 on 5 matching bases. The V end lost 7 bases, the J end lost 1 base, and 19 bases lay between the germline ends. CDR3 length: 16 amino acids. Germline-derived CDR1 and CDR2 are LNHDA and SQIVND (reference sequence). The CDR3 reads CASILDPGLTNTEAFF. The CDR3 nucleotides read TGTGCCAGTATCCTGGACCCGGGACTGACGAACACTGAAGCTTTCTTT.

The chain combines TRBV5-4 with TRBJ1-6; maybe TRBD1 (5 bases). The CDR3 spans 14 residues. Trimming took off 4 bases at V and 9 bases at J, with 14 bases between the two ends. Germline assignment: CDR1 SGHNT and CDR2 YYREEE (reference sequence). The CDR3 here is CASSALGGGSPLHF. DNA for the CDR3: TGTGCCAGCAGCGCCCTCGGGGGTGGTTCACCCCTCCACTTT.

This chain uses TRBV6-1 with TRBJ1-3; D might be TRBD1 (5 bases). In germline, CDR1 is MNHNS, CDR2 SASEGT. The CDR3 has 16 amino acids. V was trimmed by 2 bases and J by 0 bases, leaving 11 bases between them. The CDR3 protein is CASSERGPSSGNTIYF. The CDR3 region has the DNA TGTGCCAGCAGTGAAAGGGGACCGAGCTCTGGAAACACCATATATTTT.

This chain joins TRBV9 and TRBJ1-6, with D hard to call. The CDR3 totals 17 residues. Germline-derived CDR1 and CDR2 are SGDLS and YYNGEE. Trimming took 3 bases from V and 9 from J, leaving 22 bases between them. The DNA of the CDR3 is TGTGCCAGCAGCGCGGAGTTAGGAGTTTTGGAGGGTTCACCCCTCCACTTT. Translated, it gives CASSAELGVLEGSPLHF.

This clone has just one count. This chain uses TRBV19 with TRBJ1-5; tentatively, D is TRBD1 (6 bases). The CDR3 loop spans 16 amino acids. Looked up from germline, CDR1 is LNHDA and CDR2 is SQIVND (reference sequence). Deletions cut 1 base from V and 7 bases from J, with 17 bases between. The chain's CDR3 is CASSIATTGSRQPQHF. CDR3 in DNA: TGTGCCAGTAGTATAGCGACCACAGGGTCGAGACAGCCCCAGCATTTT.

The CDR3 DNA follows: TGTGCCAGCAGTTTATTAGCGGGCGATACGCAGTATTTT. As protein: CASSLLAGDTQYF. The chain combines TRBV27 with TRBJ2-3; 7 nucleotides match TRBD2. Germline CDR1 is MNHEY and CDR2 is SMNVEV (reference sequence). The V gene end was trimmed by 1 base and the J gene end by 6 bases; junction bases not matched to a gene: 1. The CDR3 runs to 13 residues.

The chain joins TRBV7-8 to TRBJ1-1; 8 bases are a match to TRBD1. The CDR3 spans 16 residues. Trimming at V came to 6 bases and at J to 5 bases, leaving 14 bases not matched to a gene. Germline CDR1 and CDR2: SGHVS and FQNEAQ. This chain's CDR3 is CASRITGGRMGTEAFF. The CDR3 region has the DNA TGTGCCAGCAGAATAACAGGGGGTCGGATGGGGACTGAAGCTTTCTTT.

The V gene is TRBV3-1 (or the pseudogene TRBV3-2), the J gene TRBJ2-7; TRBD2 aligns across 10 bases. With 0 bases clipped from V and 3 bases from J, the junction kept 5 bases outside the gene matches. The germline V gene encodes CDR1 LGHDT and CDR2 YNNKEL (reference sequence). The CDR3 contains 16 residues. The CDR3 DNA follows: TGTGCCAGCAGCCAAGATCGTCCTAGCGGGGGCTACGAGCAGTACTTC. It translates to CASSQDRPSGGYEQYF.

The sample holds a few counts of this clone. This chain connects TRBV9 to TRBJ2-2; D uncertain. V gave up 5 bases and J gave up 3 bases, with 14 bases separating them. The CDR3 consists of 15 residues. Germline CDR1 SGDLS, CDR2 YYNGEE. The DNA of the CDR3 is TGTGCCAGCAGTGAAGCCCGAAGGGACACCGGGGAGCTGTTTTTT. Residues: CASSEARRDTGELFF. The whole variable domain, filled in from reference TRBV9 and TRBJ2-2, reads DSGVTQTPKHLITATGQRVTLRCSPRSGDLSVYWYQQSLDQGLQFLIQYYNGEERAKGNILERFSAQQFPDLHSELNLSSLELGDSALYFCASSEARRDTGELFFGEGSRLTVL.

The rearrangement links TRBV7-9 to TRBJ1-5, with D unclear. CDR1 SEHNR and CDR2 FQNEAQ come from the germline V gene (reference sequence). The CDR3 runs 15 residues. Deletions cut 6 bases from V and 5 bases from J, with 17 bases between. The CDR3 reads CASSPLGRSDQPQHF. In nucleotides, the CDR3 is TGTGCCAGCAGTCCCCTCGGCAGGTCCGATCAGCCCCAGCATTTT.

This chain joins TRBV27 and TRBJ1-2, with 10 bases identical to TRBD1. The CDR3 is made up of 14 amino acids. After removal of 6 bases from V and 7 bases from J, the junction contained 8 bases not matched to a gene. In germline, CDR1 is MNHEY, CDR2 SMNVEV (reference sequence). The CDR3 sequence is CASREGTGVIGYTF. DNA of the CDR3: TGTGCCAGCAGGGAAGGGACAGGGGTTATTGGCTACACCTTC.

This clone has just one count. V and J are TRBV27 and TRBJ1-5; unclear D gene. Germline V gene lookup returns CDR1 MNHEY and CDR2 SMNVEV (reference sequence). The CDR3 extends over 17 amino acids. Deletions cut 1 base from V and 4 bases from J, with 17 bases between. DNA for the CDR3: TGTGCCAGCAGTTTATACTCAGGTATCACGGGGAATCAGCCCCAGCATTTT. As protein: CASSLYSGITGNQPQHF.